These T cell receptor beta chains were read from a single sample in a study of CD8+ T cells in alopecia areata. Data came from immunoSEQ multiplex PCR; TCRdb stores just in-frame clones and leaves some out. The data show approximately 200,000 clones, roughly 60% seen once. The sequenced sample was CD4+ T cells sorted from blood, obtained at week 24, from a patient treated with tofacitinib. All receptors derive from a human donor with alopecia areata. The CDR3 runs from the conserved cysteine through the conserved F or W. Each record gives: J gene, clone size, D gene, V gene, CDR3 protein. The D gene is left open where the match is weak. Rows give clone size only sometimes, using once, few, many, or a class for an expanded clone.

>TRBJ1-6|NA|NA|TRBV9
CASSVKGDYNSPLHF
>TRBJ2-5|NA|NA|TRBV30
CAWSTGWETQYF
>TRBJ1-1|NA|NA|TRBV2
CASREDGYTEAFF
>TRBJ2-3|NA|TRBD1|TRBV29-1
CSAHGQESTDTQYF
>TRBJ2-6|NA|NA|TRBV5-6
CASSLRAGTGANVLTF
>TRBJ2-5|NA|TRBD2|TRBV2
CASRTSGRDQETQYF
>TRBJ2-6|once|NA|TRBV29-1
CSTSSGANVLTF
>TRBJ2-7|NA|TRBD2|TRBV10-3
CAISEFGTSGGYEQYF
>TRBJ2-5|NA|NA|TRBV29-1
CSATPQGLQETQYF
>TRBJ2-3|NA|TRBD2|TRBV10-3
CAISGGSGGTDTQYF
>TRBJ2-7|NA|NA|TRBV11-2
CASRSPGRLSYEQYF
>TRBJ2-4|NA|NA|TRBV5-4
CASSLVGRDAGNIQYF
>TRBJ2-5|few|TRBD2|TRBV5-5
CASSPRDYPRETQYF
>TRBJ1-1|NA|NA|TRBV6-1
CASSEDVGLGAFF
>TRBJ2-5|NA|TRBD2|TRBV29-1
CSFGGGRGETQYF
>TRBJ2-7|NA|NA|TRBV7-2
CASSQNRVTYEQYF
>TRBJ2-6|NA|NA|TRBV28
CASSRRDSGANVLTF
>TRBJ2-7|NA|NA|TRBV7-9
CASSPYLPYEQYF